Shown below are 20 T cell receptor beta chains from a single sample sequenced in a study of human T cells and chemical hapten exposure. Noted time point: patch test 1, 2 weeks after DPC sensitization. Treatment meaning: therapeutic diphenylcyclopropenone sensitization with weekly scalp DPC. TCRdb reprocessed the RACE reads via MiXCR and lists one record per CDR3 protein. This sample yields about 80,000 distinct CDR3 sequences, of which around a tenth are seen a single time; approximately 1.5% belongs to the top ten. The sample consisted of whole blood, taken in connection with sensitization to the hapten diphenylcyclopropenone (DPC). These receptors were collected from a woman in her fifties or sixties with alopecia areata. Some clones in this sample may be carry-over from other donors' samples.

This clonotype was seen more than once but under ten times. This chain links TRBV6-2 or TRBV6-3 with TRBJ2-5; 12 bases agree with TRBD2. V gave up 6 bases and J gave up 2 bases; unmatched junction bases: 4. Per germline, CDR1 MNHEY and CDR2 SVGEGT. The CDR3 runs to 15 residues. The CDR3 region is CASRAGLAGQETQYF. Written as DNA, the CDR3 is TGTGCCAGCAGAGCGGGACTAGCGGGTCAAGAGACCCAGTACTTC.

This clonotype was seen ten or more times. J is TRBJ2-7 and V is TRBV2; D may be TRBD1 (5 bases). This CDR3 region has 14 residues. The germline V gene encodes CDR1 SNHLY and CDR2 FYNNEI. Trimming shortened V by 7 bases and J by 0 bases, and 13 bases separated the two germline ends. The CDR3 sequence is CASNMPGNSYEQYF. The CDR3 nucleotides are TGTGCCAGCAACATGCCAGGGAACTCCTACGAGCAGTACTTC.

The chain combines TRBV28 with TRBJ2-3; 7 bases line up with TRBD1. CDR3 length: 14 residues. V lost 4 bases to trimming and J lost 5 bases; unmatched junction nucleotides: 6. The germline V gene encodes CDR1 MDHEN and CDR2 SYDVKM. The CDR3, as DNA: TGTGCCAGCAGTTCCGACAGGGTAGGAGATACGCAGTATTTT. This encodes CASSSDRVGDTQYF.

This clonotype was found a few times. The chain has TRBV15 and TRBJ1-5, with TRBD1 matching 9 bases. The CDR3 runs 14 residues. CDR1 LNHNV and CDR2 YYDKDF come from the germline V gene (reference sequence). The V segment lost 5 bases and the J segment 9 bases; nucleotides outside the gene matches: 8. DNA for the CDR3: TGTGCCACCAGCGCACAGGGGGCCCCTCGGCCCCAGCATTTT. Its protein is CATSAQGAPRPQHF.

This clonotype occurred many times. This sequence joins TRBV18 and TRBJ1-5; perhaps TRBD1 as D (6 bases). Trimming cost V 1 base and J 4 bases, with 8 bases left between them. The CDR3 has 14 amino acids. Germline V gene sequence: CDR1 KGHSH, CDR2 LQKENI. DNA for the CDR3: TGTGCCAGCTCACCACGTCAGGGGAATCAGCCCCAGCATTTT. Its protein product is CASSPRQGNQPQHF.

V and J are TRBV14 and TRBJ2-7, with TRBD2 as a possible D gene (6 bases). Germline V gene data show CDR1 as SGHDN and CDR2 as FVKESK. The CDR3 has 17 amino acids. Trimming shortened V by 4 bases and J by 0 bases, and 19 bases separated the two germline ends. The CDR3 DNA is TGTGCCAGCAGCCGAGAGGGAGGAAGCGCCTTCTCCTACGAGCAGTACTTC. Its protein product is CASSREGGSAFSYEQYF. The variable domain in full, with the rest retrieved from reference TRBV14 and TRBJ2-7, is EAGVTQFPSHSVIEKGQTVTLRCDPISGHDNLYWYRRVMGKEIKFLLHFVKESKQDESGMPNNRFLAERTGGTYSTLKVQPAELEDSGVYFCASSREGGSAFSYEQYFGPGTRLTVT.

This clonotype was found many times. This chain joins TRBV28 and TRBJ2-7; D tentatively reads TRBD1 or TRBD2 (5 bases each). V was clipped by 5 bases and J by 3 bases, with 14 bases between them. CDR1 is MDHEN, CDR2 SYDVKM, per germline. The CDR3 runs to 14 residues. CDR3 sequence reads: CASSPPGPVYEQYF. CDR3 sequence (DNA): TGTGCCAGCAGTCCTCCGGGACCGGTCTACGAGCAGTACTTC.

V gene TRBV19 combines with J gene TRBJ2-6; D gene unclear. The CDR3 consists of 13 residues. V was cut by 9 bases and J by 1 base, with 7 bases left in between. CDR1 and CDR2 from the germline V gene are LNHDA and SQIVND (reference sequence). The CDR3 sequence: CASSTSGANVLTF. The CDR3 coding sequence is TGTGCCAGCTCAACTTCTGGGGCCAACGTCCTGACTTTC. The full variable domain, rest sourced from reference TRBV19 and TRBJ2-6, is DGGITQSPKYLFRKEGQNVTLSCEQNLNHDAMYWYRQDPGQGLRLIYYSQIVNDFQKGDIAEGYSVSREKKESFPLTVTSAQKNPTAFYLCASSTSGANVLTFGAGSRLTVL.

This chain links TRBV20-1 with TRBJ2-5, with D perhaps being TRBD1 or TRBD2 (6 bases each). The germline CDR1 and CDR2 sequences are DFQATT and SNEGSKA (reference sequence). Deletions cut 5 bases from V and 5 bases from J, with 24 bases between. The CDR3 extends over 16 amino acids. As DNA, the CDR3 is TGCAGTGCTTACCCTAGTCGGGGGCCGAGGCGGGAGACCCAGTACTTC. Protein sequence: CSAYPSRGPRRETQYF.

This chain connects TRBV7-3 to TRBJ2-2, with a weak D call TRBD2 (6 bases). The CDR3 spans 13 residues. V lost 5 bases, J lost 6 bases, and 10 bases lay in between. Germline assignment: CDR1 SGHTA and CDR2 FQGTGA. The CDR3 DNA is TGTGCCAGCAGCCCCTCGGGGGCCGGGGAGCTGTTTTTT. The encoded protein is CASSPSGAGELFF.

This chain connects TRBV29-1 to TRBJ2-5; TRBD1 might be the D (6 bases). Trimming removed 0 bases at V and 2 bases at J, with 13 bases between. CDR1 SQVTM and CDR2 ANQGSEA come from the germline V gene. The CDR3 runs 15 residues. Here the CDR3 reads CSVEELGGTQETQYF. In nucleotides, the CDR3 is TGCAGCGTTGAAGAACTAGGGGGAACTCAAGAGACCCAGTACTTC.

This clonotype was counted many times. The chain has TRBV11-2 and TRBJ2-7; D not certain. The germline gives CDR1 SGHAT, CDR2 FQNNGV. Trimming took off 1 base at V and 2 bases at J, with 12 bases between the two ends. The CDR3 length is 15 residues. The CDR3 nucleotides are TGTGCCAGCAGCTTAGGGTCGGCCGCCCCCTACGAGCAGTACTTC. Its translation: CASSLGSAAPYEQYF.

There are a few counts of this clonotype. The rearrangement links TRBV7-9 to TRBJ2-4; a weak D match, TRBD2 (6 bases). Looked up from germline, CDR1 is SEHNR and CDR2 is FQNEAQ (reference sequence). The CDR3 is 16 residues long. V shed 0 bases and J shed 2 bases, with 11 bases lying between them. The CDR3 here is CASSLAGGRTKNIQYF. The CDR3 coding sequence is TGTGCCAGCAGCTTAGCGGGGGGAAGGACCAAAAACATTCAGTACTTC.

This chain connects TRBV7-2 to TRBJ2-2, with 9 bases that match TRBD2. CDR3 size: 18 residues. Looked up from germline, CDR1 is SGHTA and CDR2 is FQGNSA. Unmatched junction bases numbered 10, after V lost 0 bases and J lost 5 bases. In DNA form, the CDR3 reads TGTGCCAGCAGCTTAGCCCTTAGCGGGAGTTCATCTACCGGGGAGCTGTTTTTT. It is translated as CASSLALSGSSSTGELFF.

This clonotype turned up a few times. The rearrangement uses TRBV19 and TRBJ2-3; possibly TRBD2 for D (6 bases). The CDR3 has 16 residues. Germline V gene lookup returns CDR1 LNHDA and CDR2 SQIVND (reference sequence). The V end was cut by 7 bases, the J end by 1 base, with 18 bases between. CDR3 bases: TGTGCCAGTACGGCAAGGGCGCGGGGTGGCACAGATACGCAGTATTTT. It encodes CASTARARGGTDTQYF.

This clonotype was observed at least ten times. CDR3 in amino acids: CASSLVWGETQYF. CDR3 nucleotide sequence: TGTGCCAGCAGCTTAGTCTGGGGGGAGACCCAGTACTTC. The rearrangement links TRBV7-2 to TRBJ2-5, with D possibly called TRBD1 or TRBD2 (5 bases each). There are 13 residues in the CDR3. The germline V and J ends were trimmed by 1 base and 5 bases, with 8 bases remaining between them. The germline V gene encodes CDR1 SGHTA and CDR2 FQGNSA.

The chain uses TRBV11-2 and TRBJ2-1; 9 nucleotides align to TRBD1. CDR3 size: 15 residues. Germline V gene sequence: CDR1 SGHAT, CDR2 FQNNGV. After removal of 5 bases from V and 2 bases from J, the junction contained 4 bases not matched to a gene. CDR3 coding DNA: TGTGCCAGCAGCACGGACAGGGGTCCCTACAATGAGCAGTTCTTC. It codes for CASSTDRGPYNEQFF.

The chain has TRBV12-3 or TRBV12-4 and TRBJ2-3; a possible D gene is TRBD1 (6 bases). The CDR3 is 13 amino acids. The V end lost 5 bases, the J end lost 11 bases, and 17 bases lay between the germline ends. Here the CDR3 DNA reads TGTGCCAGCAGTCTGGACAGCGCTGATCGGCAGTATTTT. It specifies CASSLDSADRQYF.

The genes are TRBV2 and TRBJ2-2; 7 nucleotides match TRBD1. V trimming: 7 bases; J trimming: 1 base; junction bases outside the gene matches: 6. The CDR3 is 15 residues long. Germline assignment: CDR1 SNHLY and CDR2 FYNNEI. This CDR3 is CASNPRTGNTGELFF. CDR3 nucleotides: TGTGCCAGCAATCCGAGGACAGGGAACACCGGGGAGCTGTTTTTT. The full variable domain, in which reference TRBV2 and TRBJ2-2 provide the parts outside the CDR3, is EPEVTQTPSHQVTQMGQEVILRCVPISNHLYFYWYRQILGQKVEFLVSFYNNEISEKSEIFDDQFSVERPDGSNFTLKIRSTKLEDSAMYFCASNPRTGNTGELFFGEGSRLTVL.

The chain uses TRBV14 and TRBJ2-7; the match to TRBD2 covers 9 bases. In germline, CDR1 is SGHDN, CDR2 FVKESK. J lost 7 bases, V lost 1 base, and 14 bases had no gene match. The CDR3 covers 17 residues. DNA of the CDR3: TGTGCCAGCAGCCAAGGGACTAGCGCCCTACGAGTTTTGGAGCAGTACTTC. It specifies CASSQGTSALRVLEQYF.